This is a list of T cell receptor beta chains from one sample in a study of cytomegalovirus exposure and HLA in healthy donors. Produced via immunoSEQ multiplex PCR; TCRdb's table is partial and in-frame only. The data contain 90,000 to 150,000 clones, about 81% of them singletons. Material for sequencing was PBMCs. The receptors stem from a woman aged 40 to 50 in good health and CMV-seropositive. Both conserved end residues are part of each CDR3. D genes are given only for firm matches. Size is omitted from some rows. Given values are once, few, many or a class for expanded clones.

CDR3	DNA	size	V	J	D
CAWTRERVSGNEQFF	TGTGCCTGGACTCGAGAGCGGGTATCGGGAAATGAGCAGTTCTTC	few	TRBV30	TRBJ2-1	NA
CASSVGGSYNSPLHF	TGTGCCAGCAGCGTAGGAGGGTCCTATAATTCACCCCTCCACTTT	NA	TRBV9	TRBJ1-6	NA
CASTEGTSGRYTQYF	TGTGCCAGCACCGAAGGGACTAGCGGGAGGTATACGCAGTATTTT	NA	TRBV6-1	TRBJ2-3	TRBD2
CSVGTGTGIYYEQYF	TGCAGCGTTGGGACCGGGACAGGGATATACTACGAGCAGTACTTC	NA	TRBV29-1	TRBJ2-7	TRBD1
CASSLTGLAGARNF	TGTGCCAGCAGCTTAACTGGACTAGCGGGAGCTCGAAACTTC	NA	TRBV13	TRBJ2-7	TRBD2
CASRAQEWETQYF	TGTGCCAGCAGGGCACAGGAGTGGGAGACCCAGTACTTC	NA	TRBV28	TRBJ2-5	NA
CASSQGTVTFNEQFF	TGCGCCAGCAGCCAAGGGACAGTTACGTTCAATGAGCAGTTCTTC	NA	TRBV4-1	TRBJ2-1	NA
CASSPSGVSSGELFF	TGTGCCAGCAGTCCTAGCGGGGTATCGTCCGGGGAGCTGTTTTTT	NA	TRBV9	TRBJ2-2	TRBD2
CASSSQGDKKFF	TGTGCCAGCAGTTCCCAGGGGGACAAGAAGTTCTTC	NA	TRBV27	TRBJ2-1	TRBD1
CASSWAGNTEAFF	TGTGCCAGCAGTTGGGCAGGGAACACTGAAGCTTTCTTT	few	TRBV6-5	TRBJ1-1	NA
CASSYSRQGENLNF	TGTGCCAGCAGTTACTCGCGACAGGGGGAAAACCTCAACTTT	NA	TRBV6-5	TRBJ1-6	TRBD1
CASSVGASQETQYF	TGTGCCAGCAGCGTAGGGGCTAGCCAGGAGACCCAGTACTTC	NA	TRBV9	TRBJ2-5	NA
CASSQEAGRAAGELFF	TGCGCCAGCAGCCAAGAGGCCGGGAGGGCGGCCGGGGAGCTGTTTTTT	NA	TRBV4-3	TRBJ2-2	TRBD2
CASSLGTPSYYEQYF	TGTGCCAGCAGTTTAGGAACACCATCATACTACGAGCAGTACTTC	few	TRBV28	TRBJ2-7	NA
CASSGDRGPLSNQPQHF	TGTGCCAGCAGTGGGGACAGGGGGCCCCTTAGCAATCAGCCCCAGCATTTT	NA	TRBV25-1	TRBJ1-5	TRBD1
CASSHPGTGSYNEQFF	TGTGCCAGCAGTCACCCCGGGACAGGGTCCTACAATGAGCAGTTCTTC	NA	TRBV4-2	TRBJ2-1	TRBD1
CASSQSGTGYEQYF	TGCGCCAGCAGCCAATCGGGGACAGGCTACGAGCAGTACTTC	NA	TRBV4-1	TRBJ2-7	TRBD1
CASSSFAASSYNSPLHF	TGTGCCAGCAGCTCTTTCGCCGCGAGCTCCTATAATTCACCCCTCCACTTT	NA	TRBV11-2	TRBJ1-6	NA
CAISEGTGNPEQYF	TGTGCCATCAGTGAGGGGACAGGGAACCCCGAGCAGTACTTC	few	TRBV10-3	TRBJ2-7	TRBD1
CASSLSGGNYEQYF	TGTGCCAGCAGCTTGAGCGGGGGGAATTACGAGCAGTACTTC	NA	TRBV7-3	TRBJ2-7	TRBD2
CAWSVPDSFYTEAFF	TGTGCCTGGAGTGTACCGGACAGCTTTTACACTGAAGCTTTCTTT	NA	TRBV30	TRBJ1-1	NA
CASSLGDMGGGQPQHF	TGCGCCAGCAGCTTGGGGGACATGGGTGGTGGTCAGCCCCAGCATTTT	NA	TRBV5-1	TRBJ1-5	NA
CASTGGSYNEQFF	TGTGCCAGCACCGGGGGCTCCTACAATGAGCAGTTCTTC	NA	TRBV6-6	TRBJ2-1	NA
CASSTIQGSSTDTQYF	TGCGCCAGCAGCACGATACAGGGGTCGAGCACAGATACGCAGTATTTT	few	TRBV5-1	TRBJ2-3	TRBD1
CASSFGGRAGEQYF	TGTGCCAGCAGCTTCGGCGGGAGGGCCGGAGAGCAGTACTTC	NA	TRBV7-2	TRBJ2-7	TRBD2
CASSLEDGGGYTF	TGCGCCAGCAGCTTGGAGGACGGAGGTGGCTACACCTTC	NA	TRBV5-1	TRBJ1-2	NA
CASSGDSRGYTF	TGCGCCAGCAGCGGGGACTCTCGTGGCTACACCTTC	NA	TRBV5-1	TRBJ1-2	NA
CASSLATASGGETQYF	TGTGCCAGCAGCTTAGCCACCGCTAGCGGGGGGGAGACCCAGTACTTC	NA	TRBV7-9	TRBJ2-5	TRBD2
CASSHRDSAYEQYF	TGTGCCAGCAGCCACCGGGACAGCGCCTACGAGCAGTACTTC	NA	TRBV4-2	TRBJ2-7	TRBD1
CASSYGTGARTEAFF	TGTGCCAGCAGTTACGGGACAGGGGCGCGTACTGAAGCTTTCTTT	NA	TRBV6-5	TRBJ1-1	TRBD1
CATSRAGTSSYEQYF	TGTGCCACCAGCAGAGCCGGGACTTCCTCCTACGAGCAGTACTTC	NA	TRBV15	TRBJ2-7	NA
CASSLQGMNTGELFF	TGTGCCAGCAGCTTACAGGGGATGAACACCGGGGAGCTGTTTTTT	NA	TRBV7-8	TRBJ2-2	NA
CASSLAPDSLYTEAFF	TGTGCCAGCAGCTTAGCCCCGGACAGTTTGTACACTGAAGCTTTCTTT	NA	TRBV7-2	TRBJ1-1	NA
CASSYTSSGANVLTF	TGCGCCAGCAGCTACACATCCTCTGGGGCCAACGTCCTGACTTTC	few	TRBV4-3	TRBJ2-6	NA
CASISSTGGNEQYF	TGTGCCAGCATCTCGAGCACAGGGGGTAACGAGCAGTACTTC	NA	TRBV7-2	TRBJ2-7	TRBD1
CASSLTSGRANEQFF	TGTGCCAGCAGCTTGACTAGCGGGAGGGCGAATGAGCAGTTCTTC	NA	TRBV7-6	TRBJ2-1	TRBD2
CAWTTGQDRTYEQYF	TGTGCCTGGACCACGGGGCAAGACAGGACCTACGAGCAGTACTTC	NA	TRBV30	TRBJ2-7	NA
CASSPTARSGANVLTF	TGCGCCAGCAGCCCAACTGCGCGCTCTGGGGCCAACGTCCTGACTTTC	NA	TRBV4-3	TRBJ2-6	NA
CASSPQDTVGYEQYF	TGTGCCAGCAGCCCTCAAGATACAGTGGGCTACGAGCAGTACTTC	NA	TRBV9	TRBJ2-7	NA
CATTPGLAELPDTQYF	TGTGCCACCACCCCCGGACTAGCGGAGTTACCGGATACGCAGTATTTT	NA	TRBV27	TRBJ2-3	TRBD2
CASSPRRNTGELFF	TGTGCCAGCAGCCCCCGTAGAAACACCGGGGAGCTGTTTTTT	NA	TRBV4-2	TRBJ2-2	NA
CSVLQRTSGRWYNEQFF	TGCAGCGTGTTACAAAGGACTAGCGGGAGATGGTACAATGAGCAGTTCTTC	NA	TRBV29-1	TRBJ2-1	TRBD2
CASSEEEGRVPQHF	TGTGCCAGCAGTGAGGAGGAAGGGAGGGTGCCCCAGCATTTT	once	TRBV2	TRBJ1-5	NA
CASSVTTAGQETQYF	TGTGCCAGCAGTGTTACTACGGCCGGACAAGAGACCCAGTACTTC	NA	TRBV7-9	TRBJ2-5	NA
CASSLDRGETGELFF	TGTGCCAGCAGCCTCGACAGGGGGGAGACCGGGGAGCTGTTTTTT	NA	TRBV5-4	TRBJ2-2	TRBD1
CASSQEWGGYTEAFF	TGCGCCAGCAGCCAAGAGTGGGGGGGGTACACTGAAGCTTTCTTT	few	TRBV4-1	TRBJ1-1	NA
CASSYSHGDEQYF	TGTGCCAGCAGTTACTCCCACGGGGACGAGCAGTACTTC	few	TRBV6-5	TRBJ2-7	NA
CASSQPGLAPYEQYF	TGCGCCAGCAGCCAACCGGGACTAGCGCCTTACGAGCAGTACTTC	NA	TRBV4-1	TRBJ2-7	TRBD2
CASSIGQGNSYEQYF	TGTGCCAGTAGTATAGGCCAGGGTAACTCCTACGAGCAGTACTTC	once	TRBV19	TRBJ2-7	NA
CASSWDLPRQETQYF	TGTGCCAGCAGTTGGGACTTACCCCGACAAGAGACCCAGTACTTC	once	TRBV6-5	TRBJ2-5	NA
CASSQQGLGNQPQHF	TGTGCCAGCAGTCAACAGGGGTTAGGCAATCAGCCCCAGCATTTT	NA	TRBV2	TRBJ1-5	TRBD1
CASSLLKRTEYGYTF	TGTGCCAGCAGCTTGTTGAAGAGAACGGAGTATGGCTACACCTTC	NA	TRBV5-6	TRBJ1-2	NA
CASSMTRTEAFF	TGTGCCAGCTCAATGACTAGGACTGAAGCTTTCTTT	few	TRBV18	TRBJ1-1	NA
CASSLGTGVSEQYF	TGTGCCAGCAGCTTAGGGACAGGGGTCAGCGAGCAGTACTTC	once	TRBV7-9	TRBJ2-7	TRBD1
CASSFIRINTEAFF	TGTGCCAGCAGTTTTATCAGGATTAACACTGAAGCTTTCTTT	NA	TRBV6-6	TRBJ1-1	NA
CASSEGGLAGYLYEQYF	TGTGCCAGCAGTGAAGGCGGACTAGCGGGGTATCTGTACGAGCAGTACTTC	NA	TRBV6-1	TRBJ2-7	TRBD2
CASSPGQGYNEQFF	TGTGCCAGCAGTCCGGGACAGGGCTACAATGAGCAGTTCTTC	once	TRBV27	TRBJ2-1	TRBD1